This TCR beta chain was observed in a study of cytomegalovirus exposure and HLA in healthy donors. Study background: Caucasian-associated ancestry cluster membership applied to approximately 81% of 300 to 450 genotyped donors.

General study results and limits: In a later analysis, V- and J-gene trimming of beta chains associated with a DCLRE1C missense variant, replicated independently.

Turning to this clone: Its antigen is as yet unknown.

Trimming took off 7 bases at V and 0 bases at J, with 9 bases between the two ends. The CDR3 totals 14 residues. Germline loops: CDR1 LNHDA, CDR2 SQIVND (reference sequence). The PCR employed 60 Vbeta primers together with 13 Jbeta primers. Authors' data handling: Counted up in a later analysis, unique TCR beta chains came to 60 million to 95 million, with some 11 million shared. Method: immunoSEQ multiplex PCR; TCRdb's copy keeps in-frame clones and lacks some. V and J calls and clone size come straight from that table; D and trimming were deduced from the DNA. Counted here are about 55,000 clones, roughly four fifths occurring once; the ten biggest clones make up more than 1.5%.

The clonotype originates from a young man in good health and CMV-seronegative. The chain combines TRBV19 with TRBJ1-4; D gene unclear. The material sequenced was PBMCs. The CDR3 loop is CASNDGATNEKLFF. DNA for the CDR3: TGTGCCAGTAATGACGGAGCAACTAATGAAAAACTGTTTTTT.